The rows below give T cell receptor beta chains drawn from one sample of a study of identical twins. In TCRdb, the 5' RACE reads were re-called with MiXCR into one record per CDR3 protein. The data show 300,000 to 350,000 distinct CDR3 sequences, over 9% seen once. These records were also assigned to another study, of yellow fever vaccine responses in identical twins.

Sequences were obtained from CD8+ T cells sorted from blood. The receptor set was obtained from a woman in her late teens or twenties in good health. Both conserved end residues are part of each CDR3. D genes are given only for firm matches. Part of the rows lack a size; the others show once, few, many or a class for expanded clones.

abundance: many
v_gene: TRBV5-1
j_gene: TRBJ1-1
d_gene: NA
CDR3aa: CASSLEVGTELNTEAFF
CDR3nt: TGCGCCAGCAGCCTCGAGGTCGGGACCGAGTTAAACACTGAAGCTTTCTTT

abundance: NA
v_gene: TRBV7-2
j_gene: TRBJ2-7
d_gene: NA
CDR3aa: CASSLGKGPGYEQYF
CDR3nt: TGTGCCAGCAGCTTAGGGAAGGGACCCGGATACGAGCAGTACTTC

abundance: NA
v_gene: TRBV4-1
j_gene: TRBJ1-2
d_gene: NA
CDR3aa: CASSQGGPGGLRFHYGYTF
CDR3nt: TGCGCCAGCAGCCAAGGAGGCCCTGGGGGACTGAGGTTTCACTATGGCTACACCTTC

abundance: few
v_gene: TRBV7-8
j_gene: TRBJ2-5
d_gene: NA
CDR3aa: CAGAQWRDQETQYF
CDR3nt: TGTGCCGGCGCTCAGTGGCGGGACCAAGAGACCCAGTACTTC

abundance: few
v_gene: TRBV5-6
j_gene: TRBJ2-3
d_gene: NA
CDR3aa: CASSFEWGTDTQYF
CDR3nt: TGTGCCAGCAGCTTTGAGTGGGGGACAGATACGCAGTATTTT

abundance: few
v_gene: TRBV3-1
j_gene: TRBJ2-2
d_gene: NA
CDR3aa: CASSQDRPATNTGELFF
CDR3nt: TGTGCCAGCAGCCAAGATAGGCCAGCAACGAACACCGGGGAGCTGTTTTTT

abundance: many
v_gene: TRBV6-2/TRBV6-3
j_gene: TRBJ1-5
d_gene: NA
CDR3aa: CASSYSGFKQPQHF
CDR3nt: TGTGCCAGCAGTTACTCGGGATTCAAACAGCCCCAGCATTTT

abundance: few
v_gene: TRBV27
j_gene: TRBJ2-1
d_gene: TRBD2
CDR3aa: CASSFFTPPTGTSAYNEQFF
CDR3nt: TGTGCCAGCAGTTTTTTCACCCCACCGACCGGGACTAGCGCCTACAATGAGCAGTTCTTC

abundance: few
v_gene: TRBV3-1
j_gene: TRBJ2-3
d_gene: NA
CDR3aa: CASSARQWTDTQYF
CDR3nt: TGTGCCAGCAGCGCCCGACAGTGGACAGATACGCAGTATTTT

abundance: NA
v_gene: TRBV11-2
j_gene: TRBJ2-7
d_gene: NA
CDR3aa: CASSFFQGYEQYF
CDR3nt: TGTGCCAGCAGCTTCTTCCAGGGCTACGAGCAGTACTTC

abundance: many
v_gene: TRBV6-4
j_gene: TRBJ2-3
d_gene: NA
CDR3aa: CASSDSTSTDTQYF
CDR3nt: TGTGCCAGCAGTGACTCGACTAGCACAGATACGCAGTATTTT

abundance: NA
v_gene: TRBV28
j_gene: TRBJ1-1
d_gene: TRBD1
CDR3aa: CASSHDRVGTEAFF
CDR3nt: TGTGCCAGCAGCCACGACAGGGTGGGGACTGAAGCTTTCTTT

abundance: few
v_gene: TRBV15
j_gene: TRBJ2-7
d_gene: TRBD1
CDR3aa: CATSRERQGGEQYF
CDR3nt: TGTGCCACCAGCAGAGAGAGACAGGGCGGAGAGCAGTACTTC

abundance: many
v_gene: TRBV6-4
j_gene: TRBJ2-1
d_gene: NA
CDR3aa: CASTPEGSSYNEQFF
CDR3nt: TGTGCCAGCACCCCTGAGGGGAGCTCCTACAATGAGCAGTTCTTC

abundance: few
v_gene: TRBV28
j_gene: TRBJ1-1
d_gene: NA
CDR3aa: CASSPLGEAFF
CDR3nt: TGTGCCAGCAGTCCCCTCGGGGAAGCTTTCTTT

abundance: few
v_gene: TRBV11-2
j_gene: TRBJ2-5
d_gene: TRBD2
CDR3aa: CASSFSTSGGVGRETQYF
CDR3nt: TGTGCCAGCAGCTTTTCGACTAGCGGGGGGGTGGGTCGAGAGACCCAGTACTTC

abundance: few
v_gene: TRBV3-1
j_gene: TRBJ2-5
d_gene: TRBD2
CDR3aa: CASSPARGGETQYF
CDR3nt: TGTGCCAGCAGCCCAGCCCGGGGGGGTGAGACCCAGTACTTC

abundance: NA
v_gene: TRBV20-1
j_gene: TRBJ2-1
d_gene: NA
CDR3aa: CSVFGLILTGDEQFF
CDR3nt: TGCAGTGTTTTTGGACTAATCCTCACCGGCGATGAGCAGTTCTTC

abundance: NA
v_gene: TRBV27
j_gene: TRBJ2-1
d_gene: NA
CDR3aa: CASSLGIGGSEQFF
CDR3nt: TGTGCCAGCAGTTTAGGAATCGGGGGATCCGAGCAGTTCTTC

abundance: NA
v_gene: TRBV7-7
j_gene: TRBJ2-7
d_gene: TRBD2
CDR3aa: CASSLTTGGIHYEQYF
CDR3nt: TGTGCCAGCAGCTTAACTACGGGAGGGATCCACTACGAGCAGTACTTC

abundance: few
v_gene: TRBV4-1
j_gene: TRBJ1-1
d_gene: TRBD1
CDR3aa: CASSRQGGTEAFF
CDR3nt: TGCGCCAGCAGCCGACAGGGAGGAACTGAAGCTTTCTTT

abundance: NA
v_gene: TRBV7-8
j_gene: TRBJ1-4
d_gene: NA
CDR3aa: CASSVGRDNEKLFF
CDR3nt: TGTGCCAGCAGCGTAGGGCGGGATAATGAAAAACTGTTTTTT

abundance: NA
v_gene: TRBV29-1
j_gene: TRBJ2-7
d_gene: NA
CDR3aa: CSVETGDMRGGPNEQYF
CDR3nt: TGCAGCGTGGAGACAGGGGATATGAGGGGAGGGCCCAACGAGCAGTACTTC

abundance: few
v_gene: TRBV15
j_gene: TRBJ2-2
d_gene: NA
CDR3aa: CATSRDRALNTGELFF
CDR3nt: TGTGCCACCAGCAGAGATAGGGCGTTGAACACCGGGGAGCTGTTTTTT

abundance: NA
v_gene: TRBV10-2
j_gene: TRBJ1-4
d_gene: NA
CDR3aa: CASSEADRTNEKLFF
CDR3nt: TGCGCCAGCAGTGAGGCGGACAGAACTAATGAAAAACTGTTTTTT

abundance: few
v_gene: TRBV12-3/TRBV12-4
j_gene: TRBJ1-2
d_gene: TRBD1
CDR3aa: CASSTGTGRPYGYTF
CDR3nt: TGTGCCAGCAGCACCGGGACAGGCCGTCCCTATGGCTACACCTTC

abundance: NA
v_gene: TRBV27
j_gene: TRBJ2-1
d_gene: TRBD2
CDR3aa: CASSFQTPTSGRYNEQFF
CDR3nt: TGTGCCAGCAGTTTCCAGACTCCGACTAGCGGGAGATACAATGAGCAGTTCTTC

abundance: few
v_gene: TRBV11-2
j_gene: TRBJ2-1
d_gene: TRBD2
CDR3aa: CASSLDIASGWLGYNEQFF
CDR3nt: TGTGCCAGCAGCTTAGATATTGCTAGCGGTTGGTTGGGCTACAATGAGCAGTTCTTC

abundance: NA
v_gene: TRBV5-1
j_gene: TRBJ2-7
d_gene: NA
CDR3aa: CASSPTGLGTLPSYEQYF
CDR3nt: TGCGCCAGCAGCCCGACAGGTCTCGGGACCCTCCCCTCCTACGAGCAGTACTTC

abundance: few
v_gene: TRBV9
j_gene: TRBJ2-3
d_gene: TRBD2
CDR3aa: CASSPRAGGHPSTDTQYF
CDR3nt: TGTGCCAGCAGCCCCAGAGCGGGGGGTCACCCTAGCACAGATACGCAGTATTTT

abundance: NA
v_gene: TRBV29-1
j_gene: TRBJ2-1
d_gene: NA
CDR3aa: CSVDMGAESSYNEQFF
CDR3nt: TGCAGCGTTGACATGGGGGCAGAGAGCTCCTACAATGAGCAGTTCTTC

abundance: few
v_gene: TRBV2
j_gene: TRBJ1-1
d_gene: NA
CDR3aa: CASSVPFGQGNTEAFF
CDR3nt: TGTGCCAGCAGTGTACCGTTCGGGCAGGGGAACACTGAAGCTTTCTTT

abundance: NA
v_gene: TRBV7-3
j_gene: TRBJ1-1
d_gene: NA
CDR3aa: CASSLYGGAEAFF
CDR3nt: TGTGCCAGCAGCTTATATGGGGGGGCTGAAGCTTTCTTT

abundance: NA
v_gene: TRBV7-8
j_gene: TRBJ2-7
d_gene: NA
CDR3aa: CASSPGQGRIEQYF
CDR3nt: TGTGCCAGCTCACCTGGCCAGGGGAGGATCGAGCAGTACTTC

abundance: few
v_gene: TRBV27
j_gene: TRBJ2-4
d_gene: TRBD2
CDR3aa: CASSLSGRDIQYF
CDR3nt: TGTGCCAGCAGTTTATCTGGGAGGGACATTCAGTACTTC

abundance: NA
v_gene: TRBV9
j_gene: TRBJ2-2
d_gene: NA
CDR3aa: CASSVSSRQAGELFF
CDR3nt: TGTGCCAGCAGCGTATCATCGCGGCAGGCCGGGGAGCTGTTTTTT

abundance: many
v_gene: TRBV27
j_gene: TRBJ2-1
d_gene: NA
CDR3aa: CASSLGSSNEQFF
CDR3nt: TGTGCCAGCAGTTTGGGGTCCAGCAATGAGCAGTTCTTC

abundance: few
v_gene: TRBV15
j_gene: TRBJ2-5
d_gene: NA
CDR3aa: CATSTGTRRETQYF
CDR3nt: TGTGCCACGTCCACCGGGACAAGGAGAGAGACCCAGTACTTC

abundance: few
v_gene: TRBV20-1
j_gene: TRBJ2-7
d_gene: TRBD1
CDR3aa: CSARTRDSTYEQYF
CDR3nt: TGCAGTGCTAGAACACGGGACAGCACCTACGAGCAGTACTTC

abundance: NA
v_gene: TRBV7-6
j_gene: TRBJ2-2
d_gene: NA
CDR3aa: CASSLVVGTQGIGELFF
CDR3nt: TGTGCCAGCAGCTTAGTAGTCGGCACACAGGGAATCGGGGAGCTGTTTTTT

abundance: few
v_gene: TRBV4-1
j_gene: TRBJ2-2
d_gene: TRBD1
CDR3aa: CASSYLGTGGPINTGELFF
CDR3nt: TGCGCCAGCAGCTACCTCGGGACAGGGGGCCCCATAAACACCGGGGAGCTGTTTTTT

abundance: NA
v_gene: TRBV11-1
j_gene: TRBJ1-1
d_gene: NA
CDR3aa: CASSLDVIPQGLNTEAFF
CDR3nt: TGTGCCAGCAGCTTAGACGTTATACCCCAGGGGTTGAACACTGAAGCTTTCTTT

abundance: many
v_gene: TRBV4-1
j_gene: TRBJ1-1
d_gene: NA
CDR3aa: CASSHTPGGRREAFF
CDR3nt: TGCGCCAGCAGCCATACCCCGGGAGGGCGGCGTGAAGCTTTCTTT

abundance: few
v_gene: TRBV12-3/TRBV12-4
j_gene: TRBJ1-2
d_gene: NA
CDR3aa: CASSLTPNYGYTF
CDR3nt: TGTGCCAGCAGTCTCACCCCCAACTATGGCTACACCTTC

abundance: NA
v_gene: TRBV6-1
j_gene: TRBJ2-7
d_gene: NA
CDR3aa: CASALGPAYEQYF
CDR3nt: TGTGCCAGCGCGCTAGGGCCGGCCTACGAGCAGTACTTC

abundance: NA
v_gene: TRBV7-6
j_gene: TRBJ2-5
d_gene: NA
CDR3aa: CASSLFGSTGETQYF
CDR3nt: TGTGCCAGCAGCTTATTTGGGTCGACCGGTGAGACCCAGTACTTC

abundance: NA
v_gene: TRBV20-1
j_gene: TRBJ2-1
d_gene: NA
CDR3aa: CSAAGTHYNEQFF
CDR3nt: TGCAGTGCAGCCGGGACACACTACAATGAGCAGTTCTTC

abundance: NA
v_gene: TRBV7-6
j_gene: TRBJ2-1
d_gene: NA
CDR3aa: CASSLAGWGIRDEQFF
CDR3nt: TGTGCCAGCAGCTTAGCCGGGTGGGGGATTAGGGATGAGCAGTTCTTC